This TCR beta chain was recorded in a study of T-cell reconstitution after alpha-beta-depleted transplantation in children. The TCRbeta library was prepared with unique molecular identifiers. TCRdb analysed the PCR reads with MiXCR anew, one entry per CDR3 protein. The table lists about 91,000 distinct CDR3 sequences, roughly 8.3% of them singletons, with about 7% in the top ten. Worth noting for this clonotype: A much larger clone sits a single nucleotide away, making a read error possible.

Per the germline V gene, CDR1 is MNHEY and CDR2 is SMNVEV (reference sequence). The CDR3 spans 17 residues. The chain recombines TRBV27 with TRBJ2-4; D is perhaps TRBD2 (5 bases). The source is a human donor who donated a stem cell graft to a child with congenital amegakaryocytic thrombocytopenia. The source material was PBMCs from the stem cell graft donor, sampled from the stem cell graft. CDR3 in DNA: TGTGCCAGCAGTTTATCTGCAGGCGTTCTAGCCCAAAACATTCAGTACTTC. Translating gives CASSLSAGVLAQNIQYF.